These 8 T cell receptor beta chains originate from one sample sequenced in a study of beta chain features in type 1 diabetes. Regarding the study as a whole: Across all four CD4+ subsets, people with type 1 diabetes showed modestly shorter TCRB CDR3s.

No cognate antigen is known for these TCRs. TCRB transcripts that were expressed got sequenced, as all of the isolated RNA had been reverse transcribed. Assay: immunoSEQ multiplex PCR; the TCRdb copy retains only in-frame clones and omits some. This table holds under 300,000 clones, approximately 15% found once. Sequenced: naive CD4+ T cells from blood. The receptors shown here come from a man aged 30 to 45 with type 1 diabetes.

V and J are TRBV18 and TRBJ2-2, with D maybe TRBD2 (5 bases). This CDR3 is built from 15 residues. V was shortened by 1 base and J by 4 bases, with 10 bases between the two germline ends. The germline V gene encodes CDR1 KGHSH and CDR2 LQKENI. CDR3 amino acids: CASSPREGSTGELFF. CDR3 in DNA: TGTGCCAGCTCACCACGTGAGGGTAGCACCGGGGAGCTGTTTTTT.

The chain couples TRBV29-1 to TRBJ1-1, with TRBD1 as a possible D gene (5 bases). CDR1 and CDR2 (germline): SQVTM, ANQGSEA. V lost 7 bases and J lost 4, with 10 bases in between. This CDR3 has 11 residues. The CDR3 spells CSGGGGTEAFF. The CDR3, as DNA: TGCAGCGGGGGGGGAGGCACTGAAGCTTTCTTT. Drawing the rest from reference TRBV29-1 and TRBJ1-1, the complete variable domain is SAVISQKPSRDICQRGTSLTIQCQVDSQVTMMFWYRQQPGQSLTLIATANQGSEATYESGFVIDKFPISRPNLTFSTLTVSNMSPEDSSIYLCSGGGGTEAFFGQGTRLTVV.

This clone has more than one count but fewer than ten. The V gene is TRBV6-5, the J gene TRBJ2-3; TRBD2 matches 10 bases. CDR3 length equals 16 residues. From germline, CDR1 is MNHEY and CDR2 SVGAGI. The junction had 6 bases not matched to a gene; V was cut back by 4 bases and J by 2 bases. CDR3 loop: CASSSRGLAATDTQYF. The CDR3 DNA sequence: TGTGCCAGCAGTTCCCGCGGACTAGCGGCCACAGATACGCAGTATTTT.

CDR3 in DNA: TGCAGCGCTATTCCGGGACAGGGGGCATCAGATACGCAGTATTTT. Translating it yields CSAIPGQGASDTQYF. This rearrangement joins TRBV29-1 to TRBJ2-3; 12 positions agree with TRBD1. V lost 7 bases and J lost 4; bases outside the gene matches: 9. Germline V gene data show CDR1 as SQVTM and CDR2 as ANQGSEA. This CDR3 comprises 15 residues.

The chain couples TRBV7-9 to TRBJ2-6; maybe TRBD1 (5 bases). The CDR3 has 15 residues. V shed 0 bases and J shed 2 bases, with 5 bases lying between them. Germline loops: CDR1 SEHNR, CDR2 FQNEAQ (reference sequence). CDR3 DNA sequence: TGTGCCAGCAGCTTAGCAGGGGCTGGGGCCAACGTCCTGACTTTC. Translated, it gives CASSLAGAGANVLTF.

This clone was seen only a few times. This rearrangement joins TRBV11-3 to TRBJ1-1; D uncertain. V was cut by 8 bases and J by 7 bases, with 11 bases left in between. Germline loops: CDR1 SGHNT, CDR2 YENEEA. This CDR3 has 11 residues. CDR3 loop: CASSFRGEAFF. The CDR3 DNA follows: TGTGCCAGCTCCTTCCGAGGTGAAGCTTTCTTT.

In nucleotides, the CDR3 is TGTGCCAGCAGCCGTCGGACAGCCACCTCCTCTGGGGCCAACGTCCTGACTTTC. This translates into CASSRRTATSSGANVLTF. This chain joins TRBV11-3 and TRBJ2-6; tentative D call: TRBD1 (6 bases). The CDR3 loop spans 18 amino acids. The ends were cut back, 5 bases at V and 0 bases at J, with 17 bases in the middle. Germline CDR1 SGHNT, CDR2 YENEEA.

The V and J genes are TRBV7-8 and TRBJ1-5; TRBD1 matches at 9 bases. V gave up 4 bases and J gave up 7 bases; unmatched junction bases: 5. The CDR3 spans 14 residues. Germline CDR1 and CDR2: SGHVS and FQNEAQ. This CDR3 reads CASSSGQGTQPQHF. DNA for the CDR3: TGTGCCAGCAGCTCGGGACAGGGAACCCAGCCCCAGCATTTT.